Shown below are 21 T cell receptor beta chains from a single sample sequenced in a study of T cell repertoires in cytomegalovirus infection. What these receptors recognize is not known. TCRdb itself ran the reads through MiXCR, one entry per CDR3 protein. The profile shows 450,000 to 600,000 distinct CDR3 sequences, 30% to 40% of them singletons. This sample comprised cultured PBMCs, obtained from culture after CMV antigen stimulation. These receptor sequences come from a human donor in good health (CMV status not recorded). Some clones in this sample may be carry-over from other donors' samples.

This clonotype was seen a single time. The CDR3 coding sequence is TGTGCCAGCAGCTCGCCAGCGGGAGGGTTTGGAGATACGCAGTATTTT. It is translated as CASSSPAGGFGDTQYF. This rearrangement joins TRBV5-4 to TRBJ2-3; TRBD2 aligns across 10 bases. Trimming at V came to 3 bases and at J to 5 bases, leaving 9 bases not matched to a gene. Germline V gene sequence: CDR1 SGHNT, CDR2 YYREEE (reference sequence). The CDR3 is 16 residues long.

This clonotype was seen a handful of times. The gene calls are TRBV7-2 and TRBJ2-1, with 8 bases fitting TRBD2. J lost 14 bases, V lost 8 bases, and 17 bases had no gene match. Germline V gives CDR1 SGHTA, CDR2 FQGNSA. The length of the CDR3 is 14 residues. The CDR3 sequence: CASSEETSAAREFF. CDR3 DNA sequence: TGTGCCAGCTCAGAAGAGACTAGCGCCGCAAGGGAGTTCTTC.

This clonotype was detected a few times. The chain combines TRBV11-2 with TRBJ1-1; D remains ambiguous. Trimming pared 5 bases from V and 2 bases from J, leaving 15 bases between. This CDR3 spans 15 amino acids. The germline gives CDR1 SGHAT, CDR2 FQNNGV. The CDR3 bases are TGTGCCAGCAGCATGGACGCGCACTACAACACTGAAGCTTTCTTT. Translated: CASSMDAHYNTEAFF.

This clonotype has only a few counts. The chain recombines TRBV7-2 with TRBJ2-2; D perhaps matches TRBD2 (6 bases). Trimming removed 5 bases at V and 1 base at J, with 11 bases between. CDR1 and CDR2 from the germline V gene are SGHTA and FQGNSA. This CDR3 is 15 amino acids long. The CDR3 region has the DNA TGTGCCAGCAGCAGGAATAGCGGGAACACCGGGGAGCTGTTTTTT. Translation: CASSRNSGNTGELFF.

This clonotype was observed a handful of times. V usage is TRBV11-2 and J usage is TRBJ2-1; 10 bases are a match to TRBD1. Germline V gene sequence: CDR1 SGHAT, CDR2 FQNNGV. CDR3 length: 15 residues. V shed 1 base and J 5 bases; nucleotides not matched to a gene: 2. The CDR3 nucleotides are TGTGCCAGCAGCTTAGGACAGGGGGCCGACAATGAGCAGTTCTTC. This translates into CASSLGQGADNEQFF.

The chain has TRBV30 and TRBJ1-5, with a possible D match to TRBD1 (5 bases). This CDR3 is built from 14 residues. Trimming stripped 5 bases from V and 1 base from J, with 12 bases between. The germline gives CDR1 GTSNPN, CDR2 SVGIG (reference sequence). CDR3 bases: TGTGCCTGGGACGGGGGACTGAGCAATCAGCCCCAGCATTTT. Protein product: CAWDGGLSNQPQHF.

This clonotype was seen a few times. The chain combines TRBV7-9 with TRBJ1-6; D may be TRBD1 (5 bases). This CDR3 contains 16 residues. Germline CDR1 and CDR2: SEHNR and FQNEAQ (reference sequence). V gave up 4 bases and J gave up 5 bases, with 15 bases separating them. The CDR3 DNA reads as TGTGCCAGCAGCTCGAGGGACCTAAACAATAATTCACCCCTCCACTTT. The encoded protein is CASSSRDLNNNSPLHF.

This chain uses TRBV11-2 with TRBJ2-5; TRBD2 agrees at 15 bases. The CDR3 loop spans 14 amino acids. The germline V gene has CDR1 SGHAT and CDR2 FQNNGV. The V segment lost 5 bases and the J segment 13 bases; nucleotides outside the gene matches: 8. CDR3 bases: TGTGCCAGCAGCCTGGGGACTAGCGGGAGGTTCCGGTACTTC. Protein: CASSLGTSGRFRYF.

This clonotype was counted a few times. This chain connects TRBV4-3 to TRBJ2-5, with 9 positions matching TRBD2. V gave up 0 bases and J gave up 3 bases; unmatched junction bases: 2. This CDR3 comprises 15 residues. Germline-derived CDR1 and CDR2 are LGHNA and YSLEER. As DNA, the CDR3 is TGCGCCAGCAGCCAAGATGGGACTAGCAAAGAGACCCAGTACTTC. The encoded protein is CASSQDGTSKETQYF.

This chain joins TRBV19 and TRBJ2-1, with D possibly called TRBD1 or TRBD2 (5 bases each). Germline-derived CDR1 and CDR2 are LNHDA and SQIVND (reference sequence). The V gene lost 4 bases and the J gene lost 0 bases, with 16 bases spanning the gap. This CDR3 has 17 residues. DNA for the CDR3: TGTGCCAGTAGTACCGGACGACGTGGGGGCTCCTACAATGAGCAGTTCTTC. It specifies CASSTGRRGGSYNEQFF.

This clonotype was found a few times. The chain combines TRBV20-1 with TRBJ2-1; D unclear. Trimming took off 5 bases at V and 4 bases at J, with 12 bases between the two ends. CDR3 length: 13 residues. Germline assignment: CDR1 DFQATT and CDR2 SNEGSKA (reference sequence). The CDR3 loop reads CSAPGPKYNEQFF. The CDR3, as DNA: TGCAGTGCTCCCGGGCCTAAATACAATGAGCAGTTCTTC.

This clonotype has a handful of counts. The J gene is TRBJ1-3, the V gene TRBV4-1, with D unclear. The CDR3 spans 14 residues. Deletions cut 2 bases from V and 4 bases from J, with 9 bases between. Germline assignment: CDR1 MGHRA and CDR2 YSYEKL. CDR3 sequence reads: CASSQPTVGNTIYF. The CDR3 nucleotides read TGCGCCAGCAGCCAACCAACAGTGGGAAACACCATATATTTT.

The chain uses TRBV12-3 or TRBV12-4 and TRBJ2-1; TRBD2 agrees at 7 bases. The CDR3 has 17 amino acids. V dropped 3 bases and J dropped 5; count of bases not matched to a gene: 13. The CDR3 nucleotides are TGTGCCAGCAGTTTTGATCCTGGCGGGAGTGGCCACAATGAGCAGTTCTTC. This encodes CASSFDPGGSGHNEQFF.

As DNA, the CDR3 is TGTGCCAGCAGCGGGGGACTAGCGTGGACAGATACGCAGTATTTT. This translates into CASSGGLAWTDTQYF. V gene TRBV9 combines with J gene TRBJ2-3; 10 positions match TRBD2. Losses at the gene ends were 3 bases for V and 3 bases for J; bases not matched to a gene: 4. Germline CDR1 is SGDLS and CDR2 is YYNGEE. This CDR3 has 15 residues.

The table lists this clonotype with a few counts. This chain joins TRBV10-2 and TRBJ2-3, with 9 nucleotides matching TRBD1. Unmatched junction bases numbered 3, after V lost 1 base and J lost 4 bases. This CDR3 comprises 15 residues. Germline values: CDR1 WSHSY, CDR2 SAAADI. CDR3 sequence: CASSEWDREADTQYF. The CDR3 DNA sequence: TGCGCCAGCAGTGAGTGGGACAGGGAGGCAGATACGCAGTATTTT.

The chain links TRBV25-1 to TRBJ2-5; TRBD2 is a possible D gene (6 bases). The V gene lost 4 bases and the J gene lost 0 bases, with 15 bases spanning the gap. The CDR3 covers 16 residues. The germline V gene has CDR1 MGHDK and CDR2 SYGVNS. CDR3 loop: CASSARLAQYQETQYF. The CDR3 bases are TGTGCCAGCAGTGCCCGGCTAGCGCAGTACCAAGAGACCCAGTACTTC.

The rearrangement joins TRBV5-1 to TRBJ2-2, with D possibly matching TRBD1 (5 bases). In germline, CDR1 is SGHRS, CDR2 YFSETQ. V was shortened by 0 bases and J by 6 bases, with 9 bases between the two germline ends. The CDR3 is 14 amino acids. The CDR3 DNA sequence: TGCGCCAGCAGCTTGGGCAGGGTCGCCGGGGAGCTGTTTTTT. Translating gives CASSLGRVAGELFF.

The chain's CDR3 is CASSTPFGSGRTGGKNIQYF. The CDR3 DNA reads as TGTGCCAGTAGTACCCCGTTTGGCAGCGGGAGGACAGGGGGCAAAAACATTCAGTACTTC. The chain carries TRBV19 and TRBJ2-4, with a weak D call TRBD1 (10 bases). The CDR3 extends over 20 amino acids. Germline V gene lookup returns CDR1 LNHDA and CDR2 SQIVND (reference sequence). V dropped 4 bases and J dropped 3 bases, with 28 bases sitting between them.

Of note for this clonotype: The final CDR3 position lacks the conserved phenylalanine or tryptophan, pointing to a likely read error. The chain couples TRBV12-3 or TRBV12-4 to TRBJ2-2; TRBD1 is a possible D gene (6 bases). The V end lost 7 bases, the J end lost 7 bases, and 10 bases lay between the germline ends. The CDR3 sequence is 12 residues long. The CDR3 reads CASTQGGGELFY. CDR3 coding DNA: TGTGCCAGCACACAGGGTGGCGGGGAGCTGTTTTAT.

This clonotype was counted only a few times. The CDR3 region is CASSIWGGNEQFF. CDR3 coding DNA: TGTGCCAGTAGTATATGGGGGGGCAATGAGCAGTTCTTC. The chain carries TRBV19 and TRBJ2-1, with 7 nucleotides matching TRBD2. CDR1 and CDR2 from the germline V gene are LNHDA and SQIVND (reference sequence). V shed 2 bases, J shed 6 bases, and the junction held 1 base outside the gene matches. CDR3 length equals 13 residues.

V and J are TRBV7-9 and TRBJ1-4, with unresolved D. Germline CDR1 reads SEHNR; CDR2 reads FQNEAQ (reference sequence). CDR3 length equals 12 residues. With 5 bases removed from V and 7 bases from J, the gap between germline ends came to 8 bases. The CDR3 DNA reads as TGTGCCAGCAGCCCGCTTGGTGAAAAACTGTTTTTT. This gives the protein CASSPLGEKLFF.